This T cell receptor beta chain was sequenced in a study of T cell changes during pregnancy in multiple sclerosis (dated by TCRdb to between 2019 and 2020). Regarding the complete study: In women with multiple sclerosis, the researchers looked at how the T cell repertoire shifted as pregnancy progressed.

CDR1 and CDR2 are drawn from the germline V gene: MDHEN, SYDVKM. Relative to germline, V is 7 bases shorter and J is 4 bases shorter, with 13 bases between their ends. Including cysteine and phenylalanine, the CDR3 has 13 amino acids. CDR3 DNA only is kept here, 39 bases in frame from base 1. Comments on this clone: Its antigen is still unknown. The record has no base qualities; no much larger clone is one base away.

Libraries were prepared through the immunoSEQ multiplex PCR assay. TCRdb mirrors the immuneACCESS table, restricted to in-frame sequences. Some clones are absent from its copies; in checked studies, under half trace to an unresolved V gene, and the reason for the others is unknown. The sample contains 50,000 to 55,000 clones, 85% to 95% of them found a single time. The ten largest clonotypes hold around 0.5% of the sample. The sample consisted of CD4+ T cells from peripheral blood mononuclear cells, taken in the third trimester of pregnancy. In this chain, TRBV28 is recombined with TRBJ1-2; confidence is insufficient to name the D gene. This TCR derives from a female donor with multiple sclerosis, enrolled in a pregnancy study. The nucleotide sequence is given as TGTGCCAGCATAGGCAGTGGAGGCTATGGCTACACCTTC. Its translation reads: CASIGSGGYGYTF.